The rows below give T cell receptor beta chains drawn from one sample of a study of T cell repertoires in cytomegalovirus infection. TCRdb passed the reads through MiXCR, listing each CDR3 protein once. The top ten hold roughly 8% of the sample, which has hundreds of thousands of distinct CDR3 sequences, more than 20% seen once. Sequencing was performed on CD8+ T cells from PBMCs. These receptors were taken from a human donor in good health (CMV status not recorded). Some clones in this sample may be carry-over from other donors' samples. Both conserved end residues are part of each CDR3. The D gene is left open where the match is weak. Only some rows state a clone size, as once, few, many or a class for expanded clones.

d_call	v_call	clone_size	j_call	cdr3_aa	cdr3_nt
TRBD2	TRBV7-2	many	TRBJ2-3	CAIPSGGSTDTQYF	TGTGCCATCCCTAGCGGGGGGAGTACAGATACGCAGTATTTT
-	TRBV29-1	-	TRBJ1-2	CSVNRAVEGYTF	TGCAGCGTTAACAGGGCTGTGGAGGGCTACACCTTC
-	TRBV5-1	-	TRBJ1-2	CASRLDSHYGYTF	TGCGCCAGCAGATTAGACAGTCATTATGGCTACACCTTC
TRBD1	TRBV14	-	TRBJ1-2	CASSQTTGASLANYGYTF	TGTGCCAGCAGCCAAACGACAGGGGCATCCCTCGCTAACTATGGCTACACCTTC
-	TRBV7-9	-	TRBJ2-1	CASSLAGSKWGEQFF	TGTGCCAGCAGCTTAGCCGGGTCAAAATGGGGTGAGCAGTTCTTC
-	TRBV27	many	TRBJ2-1	CASSLSGLSYNEQFF	TGTGCCAGCAGTTTATCGGGGTTGTCCTACAATGAGCAGTTCTTC
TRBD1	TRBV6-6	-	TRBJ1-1	CASSTGTANTEAFF	TGTGCCAGCAGTACCGGGACAGCGAACACTGAAGCTTTCTTT
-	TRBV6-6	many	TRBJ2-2	CASSYPYTGELFF	TGTGCCAGCAGTTACCCATACACCGGGGAGCTGTTTTTT
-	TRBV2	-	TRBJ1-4	CASSSGVARF	TGTGCCAGCAGTTCGGGGGTTGCCCGTTTT
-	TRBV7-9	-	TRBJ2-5	CASSATEETQYF	TGTGCCAGCAGCGCGACAGAAGAGACCCAGTACTTC
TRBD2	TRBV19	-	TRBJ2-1	CASSIRGENGGTYNEQFF	TGTGCCAGTAGTATTCGAGGGGAAAACGGGGGGACCTACAATGAGCAGTTCTTC
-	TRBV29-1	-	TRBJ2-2	CSVEEEGTGELFF	TGCAGCGTTGAAGAGGAGGGGACCGGGGAGCTGTTTTTT
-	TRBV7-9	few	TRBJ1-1	CASSPKAGRGGTEAFF	TGTGCCAGCAGCCCAAAGGCGGGGCGCGGGGGCACTGAAGCTTTCTTT
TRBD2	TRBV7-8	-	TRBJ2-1	CASSLAGTSGAYNEQFF	TGTGCCAGCAGCTTAGCGGGGACTAGCGGGGCTTACAATGAGCAGTTCTTC
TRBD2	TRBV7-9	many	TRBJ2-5	CASSLGLSRRGSGVYQETQYF	TGTGCCAGCAGCTTGGGACTCTCCCGACGGGGTAGCGGGGTCTACCAAGAGACCCAGTACTTC
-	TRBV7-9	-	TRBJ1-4	CASRHRWGEGDEKLFF	TGTGCCAGCAGACACCGCTGGGGAGAAGGAGATGAAAAACTGTTTTTT
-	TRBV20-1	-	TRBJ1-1	CSASSDRNTEAFF	TGCAGTGCTAGCTCGGACAGGAACACTGAAGCTTTCTTT
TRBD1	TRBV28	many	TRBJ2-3	CASSLDRSTDTQYF	TGTGCCAGCAGCCTGGACAGGAGCACAGATACGCAGTATTTT
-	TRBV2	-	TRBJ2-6	CASSEGPSLAGANVLTF	TGTGCCAGCAGTGAGGGACCGAGCCTCGCCGGGGCCAACGTCCTGACTTTC
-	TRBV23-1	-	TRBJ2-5	CASSQSLTAVTRETQYF	TGCGCCAGCAGTCAATCGCTGACAGCGGTGACAAGGGAGACCCAGTACTTC
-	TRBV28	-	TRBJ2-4	CASRPKSSLPAKNIQYF	TGTGCCAGCAGACCGAAGTCAAGCCTTCCGGCCAAAAACATTCAGTACTTC
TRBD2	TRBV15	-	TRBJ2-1	CATSRAVAGGSYNEQFF	TGTGCCACCAGCAGAGCCGTGGCGGGGGGTTCCTACAATGAGCAGTTCTTC
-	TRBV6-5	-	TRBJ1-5	CASSSGGAYNQPQHF	TGTGCCAGCAGTTCCGGGGGGGCCTACAATCAGCCCCAGCATTTT
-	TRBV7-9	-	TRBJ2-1	CASSLILLEQFF	TGTGCCAGCAGCTTAATACTGCTAGAGCAGTTCTTC
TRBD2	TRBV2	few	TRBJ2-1	CASEPGLVFEQFF	TGTGCCAGCGAGCCGGGACTAGTATTTGAGCAGTTCTTC
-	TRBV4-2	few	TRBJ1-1	CASSQDGGTEAFF	TGTGCCAGCAGCCAAGACGGGGGAACTGAAGCTTTCTTT
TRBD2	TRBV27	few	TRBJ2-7	CASSFHRGGEQYF	TGTGCCAGCAGTTTCCACCGGGGGGGCGAGCAGTACTTC
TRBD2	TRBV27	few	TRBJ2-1	CASRLLAGGPGEQFF	TGTGCCAGCAGACTCCTAGCGGGGGGGCCCGGTGAGCAGTTCTTC
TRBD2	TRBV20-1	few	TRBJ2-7	CSARSRGGNAYEQYF	TGCAGTGCTAGATCCCGGGGGGGAAACGCCTACGAGCAGTACTTC
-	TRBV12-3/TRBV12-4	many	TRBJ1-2	CASSGGYGYTF	TGTGCCAGCAGTGGGGGATACGGCTACACCTTC
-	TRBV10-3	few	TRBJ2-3	CAISEPDSTDTQYF	TGTGCCATCAGTGAGCCGGACTCGACAGATACGCAGTATTTT
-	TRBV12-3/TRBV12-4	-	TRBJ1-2	CASSLSVGYTF	TGTGCCAGCAGTCTTTCCGTGGGCTACACCTTC
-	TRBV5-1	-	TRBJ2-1	CASSWDPGAYNEQFF	TGCGCCAGCAGCTGGGACCCCGGAGCGTACAATGAGCAGTTCTTC
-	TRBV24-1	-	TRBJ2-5	CATSDSRGQEETQYF	TGTGCCACCAGTGATTCCCGGGGGCAGGAAGAGACCCAGTACTTC
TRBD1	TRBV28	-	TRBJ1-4	CASRQGATTNEKLFF	TGTGCCAGCAGGCAGGGGGCGACAACTAATGAAAAACTGTTTTTT
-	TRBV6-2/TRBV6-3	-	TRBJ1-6	CASSFPQWDYNSPLHF	TGTGCCAGCAGTTTTCCTCAGTGGGACTATAATTCACCCCTCCACTTT
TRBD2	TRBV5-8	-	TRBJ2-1	CASSLASGVDEQFF	TGTGCCAGCAGCTTGGCTAGCGGGGTAGATGAGCAGTTCTTC
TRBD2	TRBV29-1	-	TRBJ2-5	CSGGLAGDQETQYF	TGCAGCGGCGGACTAGCGGGCGATCAAGAGACCCAGTACTTC
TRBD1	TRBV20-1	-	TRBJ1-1	CSAQQGAWTEAFF	TGCAGTGCTCAACAGGGGGCTTGGACTGAAGCTTTCTTT
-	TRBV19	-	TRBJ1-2	CASSLSLDPLTGYTF	TGTGCCAGTAGTCTCTCCCTCGACCCACTTACAGGCTACACCTTC
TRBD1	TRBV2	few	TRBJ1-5	CASSEVGRGRSSNQPQHF	TGTGCCAGCAGTGAAGTTGGCAGGGGGCGGTCGAGCAATCAGCCCCAGCATTTT
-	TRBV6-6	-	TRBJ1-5	CASSYPGPQGDQPQHF	TGTGCCAGCAGTTACCCTGGGCCCCAAGGTGATCAGCCCCAGCATTTT
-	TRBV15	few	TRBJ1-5	CATSRAREGQPQHF	TGTGCCACCAGCAGAGCCAGGGAAGGCCAGCCCCAGCATTTT
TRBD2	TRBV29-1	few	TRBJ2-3	CSVEDPRSLAGGRDTQYF	TGCAGCGTTGAAGACCCTAGGTCCCTAGCGGGGGGCCGAGATACGCAGTATTTT
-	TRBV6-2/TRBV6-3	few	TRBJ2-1	CASRIDSSSYNEQFF	TGTGCCAGCAGAATCGACAGTAGCTCCTACAATGAGCAGTTCTTC
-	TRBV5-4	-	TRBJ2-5	CASSLWDQETQYF	TGTGCCAGCAGCCTCTGGGACCAAGAGACCCAGTACTTC
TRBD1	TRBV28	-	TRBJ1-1	CASSPDRGYRDTEAFF	TGTGCCAGCAGTCCTGACAGGGGTTACAGGGACACTGAAGCTTTCTTT